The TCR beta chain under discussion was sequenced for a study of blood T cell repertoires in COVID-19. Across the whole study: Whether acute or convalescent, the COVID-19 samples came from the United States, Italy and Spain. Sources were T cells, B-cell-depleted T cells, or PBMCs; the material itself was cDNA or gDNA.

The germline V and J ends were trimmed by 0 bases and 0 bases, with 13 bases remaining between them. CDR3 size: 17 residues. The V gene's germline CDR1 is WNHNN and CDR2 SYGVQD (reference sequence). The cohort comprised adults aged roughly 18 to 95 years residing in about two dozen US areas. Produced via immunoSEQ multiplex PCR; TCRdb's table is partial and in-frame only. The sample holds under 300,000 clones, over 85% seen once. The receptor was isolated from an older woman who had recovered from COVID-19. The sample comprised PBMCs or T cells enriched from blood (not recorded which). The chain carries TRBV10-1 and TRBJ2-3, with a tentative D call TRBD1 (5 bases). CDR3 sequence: CASSESGHRTSTDTQYF. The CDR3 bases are TGCGCCAGCAGTGAGTCGGGGCATCGCACTAGCACAGATACGCAGTATTTT.